The source of this T cell receptor beta chain is a study of Graves' ophthalmopathy and Graves' hyperthyroidism (dated by TCRdb to the late 2010s). In the study overall: Stable hyperthyroidism was defined as no progression to ophthalmopathy within 18 months of follow-up. In total, 135 blood samples were TCR-sequenced: 40 to 45 ophthalmopathy, 75 hyperthyroidism and roughly 17 hyperthyroidism-to-ophthalmopathy patients. To explore V-J signatures that separate ophthalmopathy from hyperthyroidism, a discovery set of approximately 100 patients was enrolled, consisting of 40 to 45 with ophthalmopathy and fewer than 60 with stable hyperthyroidism. Following sample collection, hyperthyroidism patients were given methimazole at a starting dose of 30 mg daily, and ophthalmopathy patients were given high-dose intravenous methylprednisolone. For independent validation, a separate cohort was made up of 18 hyperthyroidism patients plus 17 patients who later progressed from hyperthyroidism to ophthalmopathy. The study used TCR beta repertoire signatures to distinguish Graves' ophthalmopathy from Graves' hyperthyroidism and to predict progression to ophthalmopathy. In roughly six hyperthyroidism patients, T-cell repertoires of thyroid tissue and blood were compared.

Note on this clonotype: This receptor's antigen is unknown. No per-base quality is available; no much larger clone lies one base away.

Measured from the cysteine to the phenylalanine, the CDR3 is 15 residues long. The CDR3 DNA has 45 bases and is translated from base 1. In the germline V gene, CDR1 corresponds to SGHTA and CDR2 to FQGNSA. V is pruned by 10 bases and J by 4 bases, leaving 11 bases of the junction without a gene match. What the research found in general, with its limitations: In validation, the model predicted ophthalmopathy progression with about 71% sensitivity and about 77% specificity; about a dozen predicted patients were CT-confirmed with GO in a median of approximately 6.5 months. The 13-signature model separated ophthalmopathy from stable hyperthyroidism with roughly 90% sensitivity and about 81% specificity in cross-validation, and 80%/75% in the test set. Sample size was not predetermined statistically, and investigators were not blinded to group allocation. Most expanded thyroid clonotypes with frequency above 0.001 were also detected in blood, suggesting blood repertoires may reflect the thyroid immune response.

For repertoire sequencing, the TCR beta CDR3 regions were amplified from RNA transcripts. HTBI primers and the Qiagen OneStep RT-PCR kit were used in a first-round RT-PCR, which was followed by a second-round multiplex PCR, size selection and purification. Libraries were sequenced on an Illumina HiSeq2000 using paired-end 100 bp reads. The paper's data handling went like this. SOAPnuke was used for read processing, and reads with adapters, uncalled bases, a mean Phred below 15, or no exact constant-primer or identifier match were discarded. COPE v1.2.5 was used to merge the high-quality paired reads. Each unique nucleotide sequence was treated as a clonotype, and MiTCR v1.1 was used to align the clonotypes to the IMGT TRB V, D and J references. Only V-J combinations with frequency above 0.0001 were analysed, covering over 98% of repertoires. For each V-J combination, a TCR clonal expansion and chaos score was defined as the ratio of F50 clonal expansion to chaos observed in the TCRdist matrix. Features were reduced by Welch's t-statistics and random forest to over 10 V-J combinations, which fed a naive Bayes classifier. Thyroid-blood repertoire similarity was quantified with the Morisita-Horn index. TCRdb took the public reads, trimmed them with fastp at Q25, ran MiXCR for clone calling and kept in-frame beta chains. One record per CDR3 amino acid sequence lists the most common genes and DNA. These V and J calls derive from TCRdb rather than the authors' analysis. The sample includes more than 1,000,000 distinct CDR3 sequences, with 35% to 45% observed a single time. The top ten constitute around 10% of the sample.

Hyperthyroidism patients were newly diagnosed, were aged 18 to 65 years, and had a disease duration under 2 months. Anyone with other autoimmune diseases, uncontrolled infections, pregnancy or lactation was excluded from the study. Diagnosis relied on clinical symptoms, serum thyroxine, TRAb, thyroid ultrasound and orbital computed tomography. Total RNA was extracted with Trizol reagent and quality-checked on an Agilent 2100 Bioanalyzer. The V and J segments used are TRBV7-2 and TRBJ2-7; 12 junctional bases match TRBD2. Sequencing was carried out using peripheral blood or thyroid tissue (not recorded which). The receptor was derived from an adult man with Graves' hyperthyroidism. The CDR3 region: CATSRRLAGAYEQYF. The sequenced DNA: TGTGCCACCTCCCGGAGACTAGCGGGAGCGTACGAGCAGTACTTC.